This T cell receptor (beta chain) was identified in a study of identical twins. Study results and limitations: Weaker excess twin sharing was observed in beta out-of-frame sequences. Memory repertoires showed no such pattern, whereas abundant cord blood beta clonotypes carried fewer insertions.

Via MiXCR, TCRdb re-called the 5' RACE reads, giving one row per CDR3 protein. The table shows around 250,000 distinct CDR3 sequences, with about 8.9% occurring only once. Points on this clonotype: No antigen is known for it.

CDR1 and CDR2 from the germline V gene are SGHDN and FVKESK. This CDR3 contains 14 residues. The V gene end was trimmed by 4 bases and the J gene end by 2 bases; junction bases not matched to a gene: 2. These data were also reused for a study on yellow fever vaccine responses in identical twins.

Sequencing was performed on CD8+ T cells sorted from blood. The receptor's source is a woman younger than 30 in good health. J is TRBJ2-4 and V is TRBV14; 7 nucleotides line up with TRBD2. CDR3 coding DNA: TGTGCCAGCAGCCCCGGGGGGTCCAAAAACATTCAGTACTTC. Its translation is CASSPGGSKNIQYF.